The 32 T cell receptor beta chains below all came from one sample that was sequenced in a study of blood T cell repertoires in COVID-19. Libraries were prepared by immunoSEQ multiplex PCR; TCRdb keeps only in-frame clonotypes and omits some of them. The sample includes roughly 77,000 clones, roughly 73% of them seen just once. Sequencing was carried out using peripheral blood. Receptor source: a human donor in a cohort sampled during active COVID-19.

The chain links TRBV12-3 or TRBV12-4 to TRBJ1-1; D not resolved. The CDR3 runs 13 residues. Trimming pared 6 bases from V and 1 base from J, leaving 9 bases between. This chain's CDR3 is CASSTTENTEAFF. The DNA for the CDR3 is TGTGCCAGCAGCACAACAGAGAACACTGAAGCTTTCTTT.

V and J are TRBV19 and TRBJ2-1, with TRBD1 matching 8 bases. V shed 6 bases and J 7 bases; nucleotides not matched to a gene: 8. The CDR3 is 14 residues long. CDR1 LNHDA and CDR2 SQIVND come from the germline V gene (reference sequence). The CDR3 nucleotides are TGTGCCAGTAGCCCCCGACAGGGGTGGAATGAGCAGTTCTTC. Protein: CASSPRQGWNEQFF. The full variable domain, rest sourced from reference TRBV19 and TRBJ2-1, is DGGITQSPKYLFRKEGQNVTLSCEQNLNHDAMYWYRQDPGQGLRLIYYSQIVNDFQKGDIAEGYSVSREKKESFPLTVTSAQKNPTAFYLCASSPRQGWNEQFFGPGTRLTVL.

V usage is TRBV28 and J usage is TRBJ2-5, with D possibly matching TRBD2 (5 bases). The CDR3 has 14 amino acids. Trimming removed 10 bases from V and 3 bases from J, with 18 bases in between. CDR1 and CDR2 from the germline V gene are MDHEN and SYDVKM. CDR3 loop: CATLWSGSKETQYF. The CDR3 DNA is TGTGCCACCCTTTGGTCGGGATCTAAAGAGACCCAGTACTTC.

This clone came up a few times. J is TRBJ2-7 and V is TRBV19, with D maybe TRBD1 (5 bases). CDR3 length equals 14 residues. Trimming removed 3 bases at V and 7 bases at J, with 16 bases between. Germline V gene sequence: CDR1 LNHDA, CDR2 SQIVND (reference sequence). The CDR3 bases are TGTGCCAGTAGTATGGGTCGGCAGGGTGGGGAGCAGTACTTC. Residues: CASSMGRQGGEQYF.

The rearrangement links TRBV5-1 to TRBJ1-1, with a possible D match to TRBD1 (5 bases). Trimming pared 0 bases from V and 10 bases from J, leaving 19 bases between. Germline assignment: CDR1 SGHRS and CDR2 YFSETQ. CDR3 size: 15 residues. DNA of the CDR3: TGCGCCAGCAGCTTGGAATCCCCGGTAGGGGAGGGAGCTTTCTTT. Translating it yields CASSLESPVGEGAFF.

The V and J genes are TRBV11-3 and TRBJ2-7; D is possibly TRBD1 (6 bases). The germline V and J ends were trimmed by 3 bases and 8 bases, with 17 bases remaining between them. Germline V lookup: CDR1 SGHNT, CDR2 YENEEA. This CDR3 contains 14 residues. CDR3 residues: CASSFSRVGDKQYF. CDR3 bases: TGTGCCAGCAGCTTTTCGCGAGTGGGGGACAAGCAGTACTTC.

This clone showed up just once. The CDR3 spells CASSQFPKVTGSSYEQYF. DNA for the CDR3: TGCGCCAGCAGCCAATTCCCTAAAGTGACAGGGAGCTCCTACGAGCAGTACTTC. The genes are TRBV4-1 and TRBJ2-7; the match to TRBD1 covers 7 bases. The trim removed 2 bases at V and 0 bases at J, leaving 13 bases unmatched. Germline CDR1 MGHRA, CDR2 YSYEKL. This CDR3 comprises 18 residues.

Here the CDR3 DNA reads TGTGCCAGCAGTTACCGGAAGGGACAGGGACTTGACGAGCAGTACTTC. Translated, it gives CASSYRKGQGLDEQYF. The V and J genes are TRBV6-6 and TRBJ2-7; 9 nucleotides match TRBD1. The V segment lost 2 bases and the J segment 5 bases; nucleotides outside the gene matches: 10. This CDR3 has 16 amino acids. Per the germline V gene, CDR1 is MNHNY and CDR2 is SVGAGI (reference sequence).

The gene calls are TRBV19 and TRBJ2-7, with TRBD1 matching over 7 bases. The J segment lost 4 bases and the V segment lost 3 bases, leaving 9 bases of the junction unmatched. CDR3 size: 15 residues. Germline CDR1 reads LNHDA; CDR2 reads SQIVND (reference sequence). The CDR3 bases are TGTGCCAGTAGTATGGCCGGGACAGCCCTTTACGAGCAGTACTTC. As protein: CASSMAGTALYEQYF.

The J gene is TRBJ2-2, the V gene TRBV4-1, with unresolved D. This CDR3 region has 14 residues. V was cut by 2 bases and J by 1 base, with 5 bases left in between. Germline loops: CDR1 MGHRA, CDR2 YSYEKL. CDR3 bases: TGCGCCAGCAGCCAACGAGAGAACACCGGGGAGCTGTTTTTT. It yields the protein CASSQRENTGELFF.

The chain joins TRBV5-1 to TRBJ2-5; TRBD1 matches at 11 bases. The V and J ends lost 7 bases and 5 bases, in that order; junction bases with no gene match: 7. Germline loops: CDR1 SGHRS, CDR2 YFSETQ. CDR3 size: 14 residues. The chain's CDR3 is CASAGQGVRETQYF. Written as DNA, the CDR3 is TGCGCCAGCGCGGGACAGGGGGTCCGCGAGACCCAGTACTTC.

This clone has a handful of counts. The rearrangement joins TRBV19 to TRBJ1-5; possible D gene TRBD1, 5 bases. V dropped 6 bases and J dropped 0 bases, with 12 bases sitting between them. CDR3 length: 15 amino acids. Germline CDR1 is LNHDA and CDR2 is SQIVND (reference sequence). The CDR3 sequence: CASSRTGYSNQPQHF. The CDR3, as DNA: TGTGCCAGTAGCCGCACAGGTTATAGCAATCAGCCCCAGCATTTT.

The sample holds a few counts of this clone. The gene calls are TRBV9 and TRBJ1-6; maybe TRBD1 (6 bases). Per germline, CDR1 SGDLS and CDR2 YYNGEE. The CDR3 has 16 amino acids. V gave up 0 bases and J gave up 1 base, with 8 bases separating them. The CDR3 nucleotides are TGTGCCAGCAGCGTAGGCAGGGGTTCCTATAATTCACCCCTCCACTTT. Amino acid sequence: CASSVGRGSYNSPLHF.

CDR3 in DNA: TGCGCCACCCTGAGGACTTCGCTCCCCACAGATACGCAGTATTTT. Translated, it gives CATLRTSLPTDTQYF. The genes are TRBV23-1 and TRBJ2-3, with D tentatively TRBD2 (5 bases). TRBV23-1 is reported as an ORF; its role is uncertain. V was cut by 10 bases and J by 2 bases, with 19 bases left in between. The CDR3 is 15 residues long.

This clone was observed a handful of times. The V gene is TRBV11-2, the J gene TRBJ2-7, with TRBD1 matching over 11 bases. Looked up from germline, CDR1 is SGHAT and CDR2 is FQNNGV. V gave up 4 bases and J gave up 5 bases; unmatched junction bases: 7. The CDR3 length is 15 residues. In nucleotides, the CDR3 is TGTGCCAGCAGCTCCAGGGGACAGGGGGTCCACGAGCAGTACTTC. Protein: CASSSRGQGVHEQYF.

J is TRBJ1-1 and V is TRBV3-1 (or the pseudogene TRBV3-2), with a tentative D call TRBD1 (6 bases). Germline V lookup: CDR1 LGHDT, CDR2 YNNKEL (reference sequence). V gave up 6 bases and J gave up 1 base, with 15 bases separating them. The CDR3 runs to 15 residues. This chain's CDR3 is CASRPFTGRNTEAFF. The CDR3 DNA is TGTGCCAGCAGACCTTTCACAGGGCGGAACACTGAAGCTTTCTTT.

The chain carries TRBV2 and TRBJ2-7; D remains unclear. The CDR3 has 12 amino acids. Germline V gene sequence: CDR1 SNHLY, CDR2 FYNNEI. Deletions cut 2 bases from V and 10 bases from J, with 12 bases between. Here the CDR3 DNA reads TGTGCCAGCAGTGAATCCAGGCTGCCTCAGTACTTC. Translated, it gives CASSESRLPQYF. The variable domain in full, with the rest retrieved from reference TRBV2 and TRBJ2-7, is EPEVTQTPSHQVTQMGQEVILRCVPISNHLYFYWYRQILGQKVEFLVSFYNNEISEKSEIFDDQFSVERPDGSNFTLKIRSTKLEDSAMYFCASSESRLPQYFGPGTRLTVT.

The CDR3, as DNA: TGTGCCAGCACCTCAATGTCCGAGGGAGGGACTGAAGCTTTCTTT. Its protein product is CASTSMSEGGTEAFF. The rearrangement uses TRBV28 and TRBJ1-1; D gene uncertain. Trimming removed 7 bases from V and 5 bases from J, with 20 bases in between. The CDR3 totals 15 residues. The germline V gene encodes CDR1 MDHEN and CDR2 SYDVKM.

The chain has TRBV30 and TRBJ1-2; 11 positions agree with TRBD1. This CDR3 comprises 14 residues. Germline assignment: CDR1 GTSNPN and CDR2 SVGIG (reference sequence). With 2 bases clipped from V and 3 bases from J, the junction kept 2 bases outside the gene matches. CDR3 sequence: CAWSRGQGDYGYTF. The DNA of the CDR3 is TGTGCCTGGAGTCGGGGACAGGGGGACTATGGCTACACCTTC.

This clone was recorded a few times. V is TRBV29-1 and J is TRBJ2-1, with D possibly matching TRBD1 (6 bases). Germline V gives CDR1 SQVTM, CDR2 ANQGSEA. Between the trimmed V and J ends, which lost 7 bases and 2 bases, there was a span of 15 bases. The CDR3 has 14 amino acids. CDR3 sequence reads: CSAELGTPYNEQFF. CDR3 sequence (DNA): TGCAGCGCCGAACTCGGGACACCCTACAATGAGCAGTTCTTC.

The gene calls are TRBV2 and TRBJ1-4; a weak D match, TRBD1 (6 bases). CDR1 is SNHLY and CDR2 is FYNNEI in the germline V gene. V was clipped by 7 bases and J by 8 bases, with 17 bases between them. CDR3 length: 14 amino acids. CDR3 in DNA: TGTGCCAGCATGAAACAGGGAAGTAGCGAAAAACTGTTTTTT. Its protein product is CASMKQGSSEKLFF.

The J gene is TRBJ2-7, the V gene TRBV5-4; D is possibly TRBD1 (5 bases). V was trimmed by 0 bases and J by 12 bases, leaving 13 bases between them. The CDR3 sequence is 12 residues long. Germline CDR1 and CDR2: SGHNT and YYREEE (reference sequence). The CDR3 protein is CASSLAQGGLYF. For the CDR3, the DNA is TGTGCCAGCAGCTTGGCTCAGGGTGGCCTGTACTTC.

This clone showed up just once. CDR3 in amino acids: CASSLGLGGGYSYEQYF. Here the CDR3 DNA reads TGTGCCAGCAGTTTAGGGCTCGGCGGGGGCTACTCCTACGAGCAGTACTTC. The chain is built from TRBV27 and TRBJ2-7, with D maybe TRBD2 (7 bases). There are 17 residues in the CDR3. CDR1 is MNHEY, CDR2 SMNVEV, per germline (reference sequence). Trimming removed 2 bases from V and 0 bases from J, with 17 bases in between.

CDR3 loop: CASKAGGTNYGYTF. The CDR3 region has the DNA TGTGCCAGCAAAGCCGGGGGGACCAACTATGGCTACACCTTC. The rearrangement links TRBV6-5 to TRBJ1-2; possible D gene TRBD1, 5 bases. Germline V gives CDR1 MNHEY, CDR2 SVGAGI. Trimming pared 7 bases from V and 2 bases from J, leaving 14 bases between. CDR3 size: 14 residues.

This chain joins TRBV5-4 and TRBJ2-7; 14 nucleotides align to TRBD2. This CDR3 spans 17 amino acids. V shed 4 bases, J shed 7 bases, and the junction held 13 bases outside the gene matches. Per the germline V gene, CDR1 is SGHNT and CDR2 is YYREEE (reference sequence). CDR3 sequence (DNA): TGTGCCAGCAGCCAGGGACTAGCGGGGGCCCATGGTCGGGAGCAGTACTTC. Its translation is CASSQGLAGAHGREQYF.

The J gene is TRBJ1-3, the V gene TRBV5-1; weak D call: TRBD1 (6 bases). The CDR3 is 15 residues long. CDR1 is SGHRS, CDR2 YFSETQ, per germline. V was trimmed by 0 bases and J by 6 bases, leaving 13 bases between them. The CDR3 region is CASSLGGGTANTIYF. Written as DNA, the CDR3 is TGCGCCAGCAGCTTGGGTGGGGGCACGGCAAACACCATATATTTT.

V is TRBV10-3 and J is TRBJ2-1, with unresolved D. Germline V CDR1 and CDR2: ENHRY, SYGVKD. The CDR3 extends over 14 amino acids. V gave up 3 bases and J gave up 0 bases, with 6 bases separating them. The CDR3 loop reads CAISEHTSYNEQFF. CDR3 nucleotide sequence: TGTGCCATCAGTGAACACACCTCCTACAATGAGCAGTTCTTC.

V is TRBV7-2 and J is TRBJ2-7; 9 nucleotides line up with TRBD1. The CDR3 spans 14 residues. V dropped 1 base and J dropped 2; count of bases not matched to a gene: 0. Germline V gives CDR1 SGHTA, CDR2 FQGNSA. CDR3 sequence reads: CASSLGQGAYEQYF. DNA of the CDR3: TGTGCCAGCAGCTTAGGACAGGGGGCCTACGAGCAGTACTTC. The full variable domain, in which reference TRBV7-2 and TRBJ2-7 provide the parts outside the CDR3, is GAGVSQSPSNKVTEKGKDVELRCDPISGHTALYWYRQSLGQGLEFLIYFQGNSAPDKSGLPSDRFSAERTGGSVSTLTIQRTQQEDSAVYLCASSLGQGAYEQYFGPGTRLTVT.

This clone was observed once. This chain connects TRBV28 to TRBJ2-7; 7 bases map to TRBD1. V dropped 7 bases and J dropped 0; count of bases not matched to a gene: 6. The germline CDR1 and CDR2 sequences are MDHEN and SYDVKM. The CDR3 contains 14 residues. This CDR3 is CASMTGPFSYEQYF. The CDR3 DNA reads as TGTGCCAGCATGACAGGGCCTTTCTCCTACGAGCAGTACTTC.

This clone was found once. This chain uses TRBV12-3 or TRBV12-4 with TRBJ2-5; perhaps TRBD2 as D (6 bases). Trimming took off 0 bases at V and 7 bases at J, with 9 bases between the two ends. The CDR3 is 13 residues long. Here the CDR3 reads CASSLAGGGTQYF. Written as DNA, the CDR3 is TGTGCCAGCAGTTTAGCGGGAGGAGGGACCCAGTACTTC.

This chain joins TRBV2 and TRBJ2-1, with 11 bases that match TRBD1. The CDR3 sequence is 16 residues long. The V segment lost 6 bases and the J segment 2 bases; nucleotides outside the gene matches: 6. Germline CDR1 reads SNHLY; CDR2 reads FYNNEI. In DNA, the CDR3 is TGTGCCAGCAGACAGGGGACAGGGGGGACCTACAATGAGCAGTTCTTC. It specifies CASRQGTGGTYNEQFF.

This chain joins TRBV5-1 and TRBJ2-2; 9 bases are a match to TRBD2. Germline V gene data show CDR1 as SGHRS and CDR2 as YFSETQ. The CDR3 loop spans 16 amino acids. Trimming at V came to 4 bases and at J to 6 bases, leaving 10 bases not matched to a gene. The CDR3 coding sequence is TGCGCCAGCAGCCCCAGGGGACTAGCCCGCGCCGGGGAGCTGTTTTTT. Protein product: CASSPRGLARAGELFF.